This T cell receptor (beta chain) was retrieved from a study of blood T cell repertoires in COVID-19. Study overall: Some COVID-19 samples were acute and others convalescent; all came from the United States, Italy and Spain. The cDNA or gDNA used as material had been derived from T cells, B-cell-depleted T cells, or PBMCs.

With respect to this clone: Other DNA sequences in this specimen translate into the identical CDR3.

Germline lookup yields CDR1 SQVTM and CDR2 ANQGSEA. V was clipped by 4 bases and J by 6 bases; unmatched bases: 3. The CDR3 spans 11 residues. Original processing notes: Reference gene primer amplification yielded estimated nucleated cell counts. This table comes from immunoSEQ multiplex PCR, and its TCRdb copy is limited to in-frame clones, with some not included. The V and J calls and the clone size are those of that table, but D and trimming were determined from the DNA. The sample lists tens of thousands of clones, approximately 90% occurring once. The specimen was peripheral blood. This chain joins TRBV29-1 and TRBJ2-7, with 7 bases lining up with TRBD1. The TCR comes from an elderly man with acute or convalescent COVID-19. CDR3 bases: TGCAGCGTTGCCGCAGGGGGCGAGCAGTACTTC. This sequence encodes CSVAAGGEQYF.